A selection of T cell receptor beta chains follows, all from one sample in a study of CD8+CD57+ T cells in acquired aplastic anemia. TCRdb passed the reads through MiXCR, listing each CDR3 protein once. The table shows under 200,000 distinct CDR3 sequences, with approximately 43% occurring only once. Sequencing was carried out using sorted CD4+, CD8+, or CD8+CD57+ T cells (not recorded which) from PBMCs. Receptors were obtained from a human donor in good health. Each CDR3 is given with its conserved first and last residue. The D gene is left open where the match is weak. Clone size is stated in some rows and not others, as once, few, many or a class when expanded.

v_gene	d_gene	len	abundance	j_gene	CDR3nt	CDR3aa
TRBV20-1	-	14	-	TRBJ2-7	TGCAGTGCTATCACTCTGGAGGGCACCTACGAGCAGTACTTC	CSAITLEGTYEQYF
TRBV29-1	TRBD2	13	many	TRBJ2-7	TGCAGCGTTGAACTAGCGGGAGCCAGAGAGCAGTACTTC	CSVELAGAREQYF
TRBV7-9	-	13	-	TRBJ2-1	TGTGCCAGCAGCTTAGTTACCGGCAATGAGCAGTTCTTC	CASSLVTGNEQFF
TRBV15	TRBD2	16	few	TRBJ2-5	TGTGCCACCAGCGGGCGTAGGGGACTAGGGGCCGGGACCCAGTACTTC	CATSGRRGLGAGTQYF
TRBV28	TRBD1	13	-	TRBJ2-5	TGTGCCAGCAGAACTACAGGGGGAGAGACCCAGTACTTC	CASRTTGGETQYF
TRBV7-9	-	17	many	TRBJ1-5	TGTGCCAGCAGCTTAGTATGGTCGGAAGACCACAATCAGCCCCAGCATTTT	CASSLVWSEDHNQPQHF
TRBV11-1	TRBD2	18	-	TRBJ2-6	TGTGCCAGCAGCTTAGGACTAGCGGTGTTCTCTGGGGCCAACGTCCTGACTTTC	CASSLGLAVFSGANVLTF
TRBV5-1	-	16	-	TRBJ1-6	TGCGCCAGCAGCTCAACACAGGGTTCCTATAATTCACCCCTCCACTTT	CASSSTQGSYNSPLHF
TRBV10-3	TRBD1	14	-	TRBJ1-2	TGTGCCATCAGGACCACAGGGGGCGCGTCCGGCTACACCTTC	CAIRTTGGASGYTF
TRBV4-3	TRBD2	18	many	TRBJ2-5	TGCGCCAGCAGCCAAGAAACGGGAGCGGGGGGGAACCAAGAGACCCAGTACTTC	CASSQETGAGGNQETQYF
TRBV20-1	TRBD1	15	-	TRBJ2-7	TGCAGTGCTAGGCACCGGGACAGGGGGTTCGACGAGCAGTACTTC	CSARHRDRGFDEQYF
TRBV7-9	TRBD2	14	many	TRBJ2-4	TGTGCCAGCAGCGCGGGACTAGCTGAAAACATTCAGTACTTC	CASSAGLAENIQYF
TRBV20-1	TRBD1	14	many	TRBJ1-1	TGCAGTGCTAGGGGACAGGGTTTCAACACTGAAGCTTTCTTT	CSARGQGFNTEAFF
TRBV3-1	TRBD1	16	-	TRBJ1-3	TGTGCCAGCAGCCGGGACAGAACAAACTCTGGAAACACCATATATTTT	CASSRDRTNSGNTIYF
TRBV7-3	-	12	few	TRBJ2-5	TGTGCCAGCAGCTTACGGCCGGAGACCCAGTACTTC	CASSLRPETQYF
TRBV19	-	15	-	TRBJ1-5	TGTGCCAGTAGTACAAAACAGGGTTGGGATCAGCCCCAGCATTTT	CASSTKQGWDQPQHF
TRBV6-1	-	11	-	TRBJ1-2	TGTGCCAGCAGTGTATCGGGAAGCTACACCTTC	CASSVSGSYTF
TRBV25-1	-	14	-	TRBJ2-2	TGTGCCAGCAGTGACAGGGGGGACACCGGGGAGCTGTTTTTT	CASSDRGDTGELFF
TRBV14	-	14	-	TRBJ2-3	TGTGCCAGCAGCCAAGGCCGTGGCACAGATACGCAGTATTTT	CASSQGRGTDTQYF
TRBV25-1	-	14	-	TRBJ1-1	TGTGCCAGCAGTGACCTTAACGCGGGAGCTGAAGCTTTCTTT	CASSDLNAGAEAFF
TRBV2	-	14	-	TRBJ2-1	TGTGCCAGCAGTTACTCGGTAAGCTACAATGAGCAGTTCTTC	CASSYSVSYNEQFF